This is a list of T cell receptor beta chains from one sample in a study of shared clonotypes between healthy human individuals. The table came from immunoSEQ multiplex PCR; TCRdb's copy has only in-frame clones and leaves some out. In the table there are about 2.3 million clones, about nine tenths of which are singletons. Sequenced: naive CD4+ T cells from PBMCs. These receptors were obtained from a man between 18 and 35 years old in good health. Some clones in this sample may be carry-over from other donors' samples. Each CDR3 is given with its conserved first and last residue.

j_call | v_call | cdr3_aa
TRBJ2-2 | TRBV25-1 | CASRISGNTGELFF
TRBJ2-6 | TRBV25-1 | CASIISPGSGANVLTF
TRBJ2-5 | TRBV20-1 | CSARLLETQYF
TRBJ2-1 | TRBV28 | CASITGLGPYNEQFF
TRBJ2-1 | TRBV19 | CASSMDRREGRHYNEQFF
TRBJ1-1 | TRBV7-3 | CASSLTAGGTVTEAFF
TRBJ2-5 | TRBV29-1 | CSGKIRLPGETQYF
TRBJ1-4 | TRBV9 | CASSPSQILDEKLFF
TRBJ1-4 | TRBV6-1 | CASSEVRGNEKLFF
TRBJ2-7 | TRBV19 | CASMAGAPIYEQYF
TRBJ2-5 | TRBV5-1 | CASSLVSMETQYF
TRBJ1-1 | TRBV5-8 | CASSRDENTEAFF
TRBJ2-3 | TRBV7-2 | CASSPDRLGTDTQYF
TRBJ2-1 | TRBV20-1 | CSIVSYNEQFF
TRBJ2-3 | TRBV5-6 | CASSLWGITDTQYF
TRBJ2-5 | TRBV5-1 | CASSLASEQETQYF
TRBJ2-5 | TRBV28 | CASGGGFETQYF
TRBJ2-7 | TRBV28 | CASSLNDEQYF
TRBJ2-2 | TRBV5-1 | CASSPQGTGELFF
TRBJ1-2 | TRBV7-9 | CASSNPPGNYGYTF
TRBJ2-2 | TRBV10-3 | CAIRKQGAGELFF
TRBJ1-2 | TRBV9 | CASSVGPPGDRANYGYTF
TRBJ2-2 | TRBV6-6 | CASSPNRGGGAGELFF
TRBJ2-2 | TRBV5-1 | CASSELTGGASGELFF